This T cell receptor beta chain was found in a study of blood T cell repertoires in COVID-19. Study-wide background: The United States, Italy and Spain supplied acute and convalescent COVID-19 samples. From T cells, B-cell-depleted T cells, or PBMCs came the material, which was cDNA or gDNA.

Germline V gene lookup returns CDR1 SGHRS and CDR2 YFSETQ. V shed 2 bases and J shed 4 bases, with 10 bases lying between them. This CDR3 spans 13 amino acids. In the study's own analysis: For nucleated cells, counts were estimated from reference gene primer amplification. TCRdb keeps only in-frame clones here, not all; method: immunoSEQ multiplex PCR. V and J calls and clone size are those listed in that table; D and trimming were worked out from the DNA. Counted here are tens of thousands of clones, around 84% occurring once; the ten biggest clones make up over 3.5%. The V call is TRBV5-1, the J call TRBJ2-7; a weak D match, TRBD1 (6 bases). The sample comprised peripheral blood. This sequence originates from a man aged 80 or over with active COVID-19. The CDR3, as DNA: TGCGCCAGCAGCTTCACGACAGGTTACGAGCAGTACTTC. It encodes CASSFTTGYEQYF.